The subject of this entry is one T cell receptor (beta chain). One Seattle source followed patients from active infection through their disease course. How the authors handled the data: Reference gene primer amplification gave nucleated cell count estimates. Measured with immunoSEQ multiplex PCR; TCRdb has only the in-frame clones, and not every one. The V and J calls and clone size are taken from that table; D and trimming were inferred from the DNA. Counted here are 190,000 or so clones, roughly 81% occurring once; the ten biggest clones make up approximately 12%. The data derive from a study of blood T cell repertoires in COVID-19. Study summary: COVID-19 samples collected from the United States, Italy and Spain covered acute and convalescent phases.

CDR1 SGHKS and CDR2 YYEKEE come from the germline V gene (reference sequence). The CDR3 extends over 15 amino acids. Trimming took 4 bases from V and 2 from J, leaving 13 bases between them. The TCR sequence derives from a woman aged 80 or older with COVID-19, enrolled during active disease. This chain uses TRBV5-5 with TRBJ1-3; no reliable D call. The source material was peripheral blood. The CDR3: CASSVHQTPGNTIYF. Written as DNA, the CDR3 is TGTGCCAGCAGCGTGCATCAGACACCTGGAAACACCATATATTTT.